What follows are 31 T cell receptor beta chains derived from one specimen sequenced in a study of CD8 T cells in ankylosing spondylitis. Overall study findings and caveats: Seven to nine highly homologous variants formed a TCR beta motif that appeared characteristic of ankylosing spondylitis blood.

MiXCR, applied by TCRdb to the 5' RACE reads, yields one record per CDR3 protein. This table holds 470,000 or so distinct CDR3 sequences, roughly 27% found once. No cognate antigen is known for these TCRs. The sample taken for sequencing was blood, either unsorted or a sorted T cell fraction (not recorded which). The receptors shown here come from a male donor with ankylosing spondylitis.

J is TRBJ1-1 and V is TRBV6-1, with D hard to call. The germline V gene has CDR1 MNHNS and CDR2 SASEGT. The CDR3 sequence is 14 residues long. V dropped 1 base and J dropped 3 bases, with 9 bases sitting between them. Here the CDR3 DNA reads TGTGCCAGCAGTGAAGAGGTCAGATACACTGAAGCTTTCTTT. The encoded protein is CASSEEVRYTEAFF.

This clonotype has a handful of counts. V usage is TRBV5-1 and J usage is TRBJ2-7; 8 bases are shared with TRBD2. After removal of 2 bases from V and 6 bases from J, the junction contained 7 bases not matched to a gene. The CDR3 is made up of 14 amino acids. Germline V gene lookup returns CDR1 SGHRS and CDR2 YFSETQ. CDR3 in amino acids: CASSFTGGPSEQYV. CDR3 DNA sequence: TGCGCCAGCAGCTTTACGGGAGGGCCGTCCGAGCAGTACGTC.

The chain is built from TRBV9 and TRBJ2-1, with 15 bases that match TRBD2. Germline lookup yields CDR1 SGDLS and CDR2 YYNGEE. The trim removed 3 bases at V and 10 bases at J, leaving 8 bases unmatched. The CDR3 loop spans 16 amino acids. This CDR3 reads CASSGGLAGGRREQFF. CDR3 DNA sequence: TGTGCCAGCAGCGGGGGACTAGCGGGGGGAAGGCGGGAGCAGTTCTTC.

In this sample, this clonotype turned up once. The CDR3 here is CASSQRGDSANEQFF. The DNA of the CDR3 is TGTGCCAGCAGCCAAAGGGGGGACTCGGCCAATGAGCAGTTCTTC. V usage is TRBV9 and J usage is TRBJ2-1; D is possibly TRBD1 or TRBD2 (6 bases each). Trimming removed 4 bases from V and 6 bases from J, with 17 bases in between. The CDR3 spans 15 residues. Germline assignment: CDR1 SGDLS and CDR2 YYNGEE.

This clonotype has a handful of counts. This rearrangement joins TRBV7-2 to TRBJ1-5; D is uncertain. The CDR3 length is 14 residues. Trimming removed 5 bases from V and 6 bases from J, with 14 bases in between. Germline CDR1 SGHTA, CDR2 FQGNSA. The CDR3 sequence is CASSPVAFTQPQHF. The CDR3 DNA sequence: TGTGCCAGCAGCCCGGTGGCATTCACTCAGCCCCAGCATTTT.

This clonotype was seen a few times. This chain links TRBV19 with TRBJ2-1, with 8 bases matching TRBD2. Germline lookup yields CDR1 LNHDA and CDR2 SQIVND (reference sequence). The length of the CDR3 is 13 residues. Trimming at V came to 5 bases and at J to 8 bases, leaving 5 bases not matched to a gene. The chain's CDR3 is CASSSAGGDEQFF. In DNA, the CDR3 is TGTGCCAGTAGTTCCGCCGGGGGGGATGAGCAGTTCTTC.

This clonotype appeared a few times. The chain links TRBV11-2 to TRBJ2-1; 8 bases are a match to TRBD2. The CDR3 has 15 residues. From germline, CDR1 is SGHAT and CDR2 FQNNGV. Trimming cost V 2 bases and J 8 bases; bases outside gene matches: 8. The chain's CDR3 is CASSLSSGSGDEQFF. The CDR3 nucleotides read TGTGCCAGCAGCTTATCCAGCGGGAGCGGTGATGAGCAGTTCTTC.

The genes are TRBV10-3 and TRBJ1-1; 10 nucleotides align to TRBD1. The CDR3 loop spans 14 amino acids. V dropped 11 bases and J dropped 3; count of bases not matched to a gene: 9. In germline, CDR1 is ENHRY, CDR2 SYGVKD. The CDR3 sequence: CAADRGPIDTEAFF. The CDR3 bases are TGTGCCGCTGACAGGGGGCCGATCGACACTGAAGCTTTCTTT.

This clonotype was seen a handful of times. CDR3 sequence: CASSEHWGVGGNEQFF. CDR3 DNA: TGTGCCAGCAGTGAACACTGGGGGGTTGGCGGCAATGAGCAGTTCTTC. This sequence joins TRBV6-1 and TRBJ2-1; possible D gene TRBD2, 6 bases. With 2 bases removed from V and 6 bases from J, the gap between germline ends came to 17 bases. The CDR3 length is 16 residues. Germline V gene lookup returns CDR1 MNHNS and CDR2 SASEGT.

This clonotype was counted at least ten times. The chain couples TRBV20-1 to TRBJ1-2, with 7 bases matching TRBD1. Germline-derived CDR1 and CDR2 are DFQATT and SNEGSKA (reference sequence). J was trimmed by 1 base and V by 0 bases; bases with no gene match: 5. This CDR3 comprises 15 residues. CDR3 region: CSARDRGQFNYGYTF. DNA for the CDR3: TGCAGTGCTAGAGATCGGGGACAGTTTAACTATGGCTACACCTTC.

The rearrangement links TRBV10-2 to TRBJ1-4; D possibly corresponds to TRBD1 (6 bases). V was shortened by 6 bases and J by 4 bases, with 12 bases between the two germline ends. The CDR3 is 14 residues long. Germline values: CDR1 WSHSY, CDR2 SAAADI. The CDR3 protein is CASRAGALNEKLFF. In DNA form, the CDR3 reads TGCGCCAGCAGAGCAGGGGCGCTTAATGAAAAACTGTTTTTT.

The chain carries TRBV19 and TRBJ1-1, with D tentatively TRBD1 (5 bases). V was trimmed by 7 bases and J by 4 bases, leaving 16 bases between them. The germline CDR1 and CDR2 sequences are LNHDA and SQIVND (reference sequence). This CDR3 is built from 14 residues. The CDR3 DNA reads TGTGCCAGTACGGGACGGGGCTTCGGCACTGAAGCTTTCTTT. It codes for CASTGRGFGTEAFF.

This chain uses TRBV2 with TRBJ2-4, with TRBD2 matching 7 bases. This CDR3 contains 15 residues. Losses at the gene ends were 8 bases for V and 7 bases for J; bases not matched to a gene: 14. Germline V gene lookup returns CDR1 SNHLY and CDR2 FYNNEI. This CDR3 reads CASRPLGGRGNIQYF. In nucleotides, the CDR3 is TGTGCCAGCCGTCCCCTCGGCGGGAGAGGTAACATTCAGTACTTC. The full variable domain, completed using reference TRBV2 and TRBJ2-4, is EPEVTQTPSHQVTQMGQEVILRCVPISNHLYFYWYRQILGQKVEFLVSFYNNEISEKSEIFDDQFSVERPDGSNFTLKIRSTKLEDSAMYFCASRPLGGRGNIQYFGAGTRLSVL.

This clonotype has only a few counts. This chain joins TRBV7-2 and TRBJ2-3, with 7 bases lining up with TRBD2. V shed 7 bases and J 1 base; nucleotides not matched to a gene: 11. The CDR3 covers 16 residues. CDR1 SGHTA and CDR2 FQGNSA come from the germline V gene. CDR3 residues: CASTKSGIFGTDTQYF. CDR3 DNA: TGTGCCAGCACGAAGAGCGGGATTTTCGGCACAGATACGCAGTATTTT.

The sample holds a few counts of this clonotype. The chain joins TRBV29-1 to TRBJ2-5; 12 bases map to TRBD1. V dropped 6 bases and J dropped 5; count of bases not matched to a gene: 13. This CDR3 region has 16 residues. Germline CDR1 is SQVTM and CDR2 is ANQGSEA. The CDR3 coding sequence is TGCAGCGTCCGCCCTTCCGGGACAGGGGGCGGTGAGACCCAGTACTTC. This gives the protein CSVRPSGTGGGETQYF.

The sample holds a few counts of this clonotype. J is TRBJ2-7 and V is TRBV12-3 or TRBV12-4; D possibly corresponds to TRBD2 (5 bases). This CDR3 region has 16 residues. V lost 1 base and J lost 3, with 16 bases in between. The CDR3 here is CASSLGGLGRDYEQYV. CDR3 bases: TGTGCCAGCAGTTTAGGCGGACTTGGAAGGGACTACGAGCAGTACGTC.

This clonotype appeared many times. V and J are TRBV12-3 or TRBV12-4 and TRBJ2-3, with D tentatively TRBD2 (6 bases). The CDR3 covers 13 residues. Trimming removed 8 bases at V and 2 bases at J, with 11 bases between. CDR3 in amino acids: CASGRDATDTQYF. CDR3 DNA sequence: TGTGCCAGCGGGCGGGATGCCACAGATACGCAGTATTTT.

The chain uses TRBV10-1 and TRBJ2-4; a possible D gene is TRBD1 (6 bases). CDR3 size: 17 residues. Trimming shortened V by 0 bases and J by 5 bases, and 17 bases separated the two germline ends. Germline CDR1 reads WNHNN; CDR2 reads SYGVQD (reference sequence). CDR3 region: CASSESVRAGVENIQYF. CDR3 sequence (DNA): TGCGCCAGCAGTGAGTCCGTTAGGGCAGGGGTTGAAAACATTCAGTACTTC.

This clonotype was detected a few times. This chain uses TRBV10-3 with TRBJ1-6, with D possibly being TRBD1 (6 bases). V was shortened by 6 bases and J by 5 bases, with 14 bases between the two germline ends. Germline lookup yields CDR1 ENHRY and CDR2 SYGVKD. This CDR3 comprises 15 residues. CDR3 residues: CAIRGGGGDNSPLHF. CDR3 DNA: TGTGCCATCAGGGGAGGGGGGGGTGATAATTCACCCCTCCACTTT.

J is TRBJ2-1 and V is TRBV12-5; the D is unclear. CDR3 length: 13 amino acids. Looked up from germline, CDR1 is LGHNT and CDR2 is FRNRAP. V was cut by 0 bases and J by 7 bases, with 7 bases left in between. CDR3 protein: CASGLVRSNEQFF. Here the CDR3 DNA reads TGTGCTAGTGGTTTGGTACGGAGTAATGAGCAGTTCTTC.

The chain links TRBV12-3 or TRBV12-4 to TRBJ1-1, with a possible D match to TRBD1 (5 bases). V lost 4 bases to trimming and J lost 1 base, with 13 bases between them. CDR3 size: 15 residues. CDR3 sequence reads: CASSSTDSWNTEAFF. In DNA form, the CDR3 reads TGTGCCAGCAGTTCTACAGACAGTTGGAACACTGAAGCTTTCTTT.

The table lists this clonotype with a few counts. This sequence joins TRBV5-1 and TRBJ2-3; unclear D gene. The CDR3 has 14 residues. Germline V lookup: CDR1 SGHRS, CDR2 YFSETQ. V lost 3 bases and J 2 bases, leaving 10 bases between the germline ends. The DNA of the CDR3 is TGCGCCAGCAGCTCGCCACCCTTCACAGATACGCAGTATTTT. It translates to CASSSPPFTDTQYF.

This clonotype appeared a few times. J is TRBJ1-3 and V is TRBV12-3 or TRBV12-4; D remains ambiguous. The CDR3 length is 14 residues. Trimming took 10 bases from V and 0 from J, leaving 13 bases between them. The CDR3 spells CATLRTSSGNTIYF. In DNA form, the CDR3 reads TGTGCCACCTTACGGACGAGCTCTGGAAACACCATATATTTT.

The chain carries TRBV13 and TRBJ2-7; unclear D gene. V gave up 5 bases and J gave up 3 bases, with 14 bases separating them. The CDR3 is made up of 14 amino acids. The germline CDR1 and CDR2 sequences are PRHDT and FYEKMQ (reference sequence). The DNA of the CDR3 is TGTGCCAGCAGCCCCAGGCCAGCGAGCTACGAGCAGTACTTC. It yields the protein CASSPRPASYEQYF. Variable domain in full (rest from reference TRBV13 and TRBJ2-7): AAGVIQSPRHLIKEKRETATLKCYPIPRHDTVYWYQQGPGQDPQFLISFYEKMQSDKGSIPDRFSAQQFSDYHSELNMSSLELGDSALYFCASSPRPASYEQYFGPGTRLTVT.

The chain combines TRBV19 with TRBJ2-2, with 12 positions matching TRBD2. The CDR3 is 15 amino acids. V was clipped by 10 bases and J by 5 bases; unmatched bases: 8. CDR1 LNHDA and CDR2 SQIVND come from the germline V gene (reference sequence). In nucleotides, the CDR3 is TGTGCCACTCACCGACTAGCGGGAGCGACCGGGGAGCTGTTTTTT. Translating it yields CATHRLAGATGELFF.

The table lists this clonotype with a few counts. The CDR3 DNA sequence: TGTGCCATCAGTCCCGGGACTAGCCACAATGAGCAGTTCTTC. This codes for CAISPGTSHNEQFF. This chain joins TRBV10-3 and TRBJ2-1; 9 nucleotides line up with TRBD2. CDR1 ENHRY and CDR2 SYGVKD come from the germline V gene. The CDR3 is 14 residues long. Unmatched junction bases numbered 4, after V lost 5 bases and J lost 5 bases.

The rearrangement uses TRBV24-1 and TRBJ2-3; 7 bases fit TRBD1. The CDR3 has 15 amino acids. The V gene end was trimmed by 1 base and the J gene end by 5 bases; junction bases not matched to a gene: 5. Germline V gives CDR1 KGHDR, CDR2 SFDVKD. CDR3 loop: CATSDFSQGLDTQYF. Written as DNA, the CDR3 is TGTGCCACCAGTGATTTTTCACAGGGGCTAGATACGCAGTATTTT.

This sequence joins TRBV7-2 and TRBJ1-4; D is ambiguous. The length of the CDR3 is 16 residues. Germline CDR1 SGHTA, CDR2 FQGNSA. V lost 1 base, J lost 0 bases, and 9 bases lay in between. The DNA for the CDR3 is TGTGCCAGCAGCTTAGTAGGAGGGTCAACTAATGAAAAACTGTTTTTT. Translated, it gives CASSLVGGSTNEKLFF.

The table lists this clonotype with a few counts. This chain joins TRBV3-1 and TRBJ2-4, with 7 bases lining up with TRBD1. V lost 4 bases and J lost 1; bases outside the gene matches: 7. Germline V gene data show CDR1 as LGHDT and CDR2 as YNNKEL (reference sequence). The CDR3 has 16 residues. The CDR3 loop reads CASSPRQGEAKNIQYF. CDR3 in DNA: TGTGCCAGCAGCCCCCGACAGGGTGAGGCCAAAAACATTCAGTACTTC.

The chain carries TRBV19 and TRBJ1-1; D is undetermined. The CDR3 loop spans 13 amino acids. The germline CDR1 and CDR2 sequences are LNHDA and SQIVND (reference sequence). The V gene lost 1 base and the J gene lost 1 base, with 4 bases spanning the gap. CDR3 sequence reads: CASSIGQNTEAFF. The CDR3 bases are TGTGCCAGTAGTATAGGACAGAACACTGAAGCTTTCTTT.

This clonotype was observed a few times. The chain recombines TRBV3-1 with TRBJ2-7; D gene uncertain. Trimming left V 0 bases short and J 1 base short, with 7 bases between. This CDR3 contains 14 residues. Germline values: CDR1 LGHDT, CDR2 YNNKEL (reference sequence). The CDR3 bases are TGTGCCAGCAGCCAAGATGCCGGATCCTACGAGCAGTACGTC. Encoded protein: CASSQDAGSYEQYV.